A single T cell receptor (beta chain) is shown here with its context. Antigen: not known. Trimming removed 6 bases from V and 2 bases from J, with 19 bases in between. CDR3 size: 16 residues. Adaptor-ligated barcode primers were used to amplify TRBV12-4/TRBJ1-2 clonotypes. TCRdb processed the multiplex PCR reads anew with MiXCR; each CDR3 protein has one entry. The data hold some 740 distinct CDR3 sequences, with 25% to 30% observed a single time. Notes on the study in general: Greatest tumor Treg TCR overlap was with tumor naive CD4+ cells.

Material for sequencing was memory CD4+ T cells sorted from blood. Subset reported: memory CD4+ T cells, CD4+CD45RO+CD25-. The chain uses TRBV12-3 or TRBV12-4 and TRBJ1-2, with TRBD1 as a possible D gene (6 bases). The receptor comes from a female donor with breast cancer. As DNA, the CDR3 is TGTGCCAGCAGCCCCAGCCCTGACAGGCGCAACTATGGCTACACCTTC. It encodes CASSPSPDRRNYGYTF.